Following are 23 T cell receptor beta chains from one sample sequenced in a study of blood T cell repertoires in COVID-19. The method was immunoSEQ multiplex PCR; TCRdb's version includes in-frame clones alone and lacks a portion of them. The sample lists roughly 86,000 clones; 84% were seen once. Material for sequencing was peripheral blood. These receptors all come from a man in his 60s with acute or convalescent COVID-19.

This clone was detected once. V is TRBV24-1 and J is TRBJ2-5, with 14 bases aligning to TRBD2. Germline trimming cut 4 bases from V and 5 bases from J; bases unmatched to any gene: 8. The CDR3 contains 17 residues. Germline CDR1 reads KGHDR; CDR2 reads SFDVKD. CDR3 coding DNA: TGTGCCACCAGTGACCCGGGACTAGCGGGGGAGGGGGAGACCCAGTACTTC. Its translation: CATSDPGLAGEGETQYF.

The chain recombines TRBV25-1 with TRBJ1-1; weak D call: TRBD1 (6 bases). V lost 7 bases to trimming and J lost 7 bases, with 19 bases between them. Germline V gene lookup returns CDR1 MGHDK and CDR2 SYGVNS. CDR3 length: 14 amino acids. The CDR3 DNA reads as TGTGCCAGCACCACTACAGGGCCGCAAATTGAAGCTTTCTTT. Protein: CASTTTGPQIEAFF.

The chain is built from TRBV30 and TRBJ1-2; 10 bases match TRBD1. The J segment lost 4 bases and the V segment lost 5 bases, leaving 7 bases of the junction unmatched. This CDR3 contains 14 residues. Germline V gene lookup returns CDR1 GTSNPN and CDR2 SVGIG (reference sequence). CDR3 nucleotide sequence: TGTGCCTGGTCGACAGGGGGCAAGGGCTATGGCTACACCTTC. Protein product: CAWSTGGKGYGYTF. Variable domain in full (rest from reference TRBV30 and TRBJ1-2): SQTIHQWPATLVQPVGSPLSLECTVEGTSNPNLYWYRQAAGRGLQLLFYSVGIGQISSEVPQNLSASRPQDRQFILSSKKLLLSDSGFYLCAWSTGGKGYGYTFGSGTRLTVV.

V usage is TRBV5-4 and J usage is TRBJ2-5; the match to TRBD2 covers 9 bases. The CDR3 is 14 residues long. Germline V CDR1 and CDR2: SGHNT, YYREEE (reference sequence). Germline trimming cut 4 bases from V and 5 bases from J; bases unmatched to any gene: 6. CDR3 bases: TGTGCCAGCAGCCCGGCGGGAGGGTGGGAGACCCAGTACTTC. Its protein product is CASSPAGGWETQYF.

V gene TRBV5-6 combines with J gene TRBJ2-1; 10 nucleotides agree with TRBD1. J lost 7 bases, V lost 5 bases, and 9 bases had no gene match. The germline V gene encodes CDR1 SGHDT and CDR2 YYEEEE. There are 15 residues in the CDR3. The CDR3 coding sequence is TGTGCCAGCAGGGTAATAGACAGGGGGCGAAATGAGCAGTTCTTC. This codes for CASRVIDRGRNEQFF.

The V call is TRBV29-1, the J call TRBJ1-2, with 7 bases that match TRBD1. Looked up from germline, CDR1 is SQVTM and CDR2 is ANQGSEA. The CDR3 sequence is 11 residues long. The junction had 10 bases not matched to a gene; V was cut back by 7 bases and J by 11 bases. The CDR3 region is CSAQPGGRYTF. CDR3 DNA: TGCAGCGCTCAGCCAGGGGGAAGATACACCTTC.

CDR3 nucleotides: TGTGCCAGCAGCTTGGGCTTAACCGGACAGGGGGCAAGAGAGACCCAGTACTTC. Translating gives CASSLGLTGQGARETQYF. This rearrangement joins TRBV5-6 to TRBJ2-5; TRBD1 aligns across 11 bases. With V trimmed by 0 bases and J by 4 bases, 11 bases remained unmatched. Germline V gene lookup returns CDR1 SGHDT and CDR2 YYEEEE. This CDR3 has 18 amino acids.

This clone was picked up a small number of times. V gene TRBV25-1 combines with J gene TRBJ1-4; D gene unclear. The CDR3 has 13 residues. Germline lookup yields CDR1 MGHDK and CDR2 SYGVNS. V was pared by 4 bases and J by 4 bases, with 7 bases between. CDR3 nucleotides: TGTGCCAGCAGTGCACGGGATAATGAAAAACTGTTTTTT. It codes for CASSARDNEKLFF.

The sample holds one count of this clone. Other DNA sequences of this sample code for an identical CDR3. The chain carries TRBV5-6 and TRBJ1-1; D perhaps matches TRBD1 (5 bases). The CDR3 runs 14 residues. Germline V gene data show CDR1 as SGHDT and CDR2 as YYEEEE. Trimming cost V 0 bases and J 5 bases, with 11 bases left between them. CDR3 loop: CASSLGVRDTEAFF. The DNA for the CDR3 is TGTGCCAGCAGCTTGGGGGTCAGGGATACTGAAGCTTTCTTT.

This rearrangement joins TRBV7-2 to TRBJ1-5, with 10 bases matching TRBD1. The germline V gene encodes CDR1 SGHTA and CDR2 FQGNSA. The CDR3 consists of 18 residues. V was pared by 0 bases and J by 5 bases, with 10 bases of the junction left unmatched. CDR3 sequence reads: CASSLAPYRDRGHQPQHF. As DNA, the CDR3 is TGTGCCAGCAGCTTAGCACCCTACCGGGACAGGGGCCATCAGCCCCAGCATTTT. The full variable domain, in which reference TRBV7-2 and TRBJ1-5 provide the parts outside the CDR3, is GAGVSQSPSNKVTEKGKDVELRCDPISGHTALYWYRQSLGQGLEFLIYFQGNSAPDKSGLPSDRFSAERTGGSVSTLTIQRTQQEDSAVYLCASSLAPYRDRGHQPQHFGDGTRLSIL.

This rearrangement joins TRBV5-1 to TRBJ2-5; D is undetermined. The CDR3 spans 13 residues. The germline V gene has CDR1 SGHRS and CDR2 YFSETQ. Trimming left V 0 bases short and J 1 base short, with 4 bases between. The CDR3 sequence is CASSLGSQETQYF. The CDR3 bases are TGCGCCAGCAGCTTGGGGAGCCAAGAGACCCAGTACTTC.

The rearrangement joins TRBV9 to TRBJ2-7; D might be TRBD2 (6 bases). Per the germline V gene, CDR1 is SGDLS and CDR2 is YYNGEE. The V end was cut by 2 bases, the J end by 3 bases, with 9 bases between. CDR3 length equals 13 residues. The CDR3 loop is CASSVFGGYEQYF. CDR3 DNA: TGTGCCAGCAGCGTCTTCGGGGGCTACGAGCAGTACTTC.

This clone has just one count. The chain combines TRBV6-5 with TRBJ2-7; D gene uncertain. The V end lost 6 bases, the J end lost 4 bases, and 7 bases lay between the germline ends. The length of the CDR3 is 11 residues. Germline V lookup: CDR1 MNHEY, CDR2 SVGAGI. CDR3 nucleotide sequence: TGTGCCAGCAGGCGCGATTACGAGCAGTACTTC. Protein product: CASRRDYEQYF.

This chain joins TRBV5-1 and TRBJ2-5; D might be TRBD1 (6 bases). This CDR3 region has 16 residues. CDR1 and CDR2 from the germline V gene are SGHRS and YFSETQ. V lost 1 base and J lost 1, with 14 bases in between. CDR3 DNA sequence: TGCGCCAGCAGCTTGAGTGGGACAAAGCTCCAAGAGACCCAGTACTTC. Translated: CASSLSGTKLQETQYF.

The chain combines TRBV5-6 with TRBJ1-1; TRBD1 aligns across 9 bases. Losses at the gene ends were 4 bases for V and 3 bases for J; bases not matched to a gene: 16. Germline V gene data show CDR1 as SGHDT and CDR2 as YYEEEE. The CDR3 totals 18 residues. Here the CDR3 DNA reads TGTGCCAGCAGCCTACCCAGGACAGGGGCGCGGGTGGACACTGAAGCTTTCTTT. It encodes CASSLPRTGARVDTEAFF.

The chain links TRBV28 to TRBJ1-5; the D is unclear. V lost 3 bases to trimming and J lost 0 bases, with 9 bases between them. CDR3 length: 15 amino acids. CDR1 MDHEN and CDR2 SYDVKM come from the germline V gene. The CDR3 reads CASSFPQNSNQPQHF. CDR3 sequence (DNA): TGTGCCAGCAGTTTTCCACAGAATAGCAATCAGCCCCAGCATTTT.

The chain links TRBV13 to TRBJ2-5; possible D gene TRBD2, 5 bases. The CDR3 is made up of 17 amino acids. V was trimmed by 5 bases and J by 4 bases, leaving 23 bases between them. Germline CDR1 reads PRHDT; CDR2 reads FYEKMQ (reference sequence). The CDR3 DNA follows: TGTGCCAGCAGCCTAGCTATTGTCGGAGCCGGAGGAGAGACCCAGTACTTC. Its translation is CASSLAIVGAGGETQYF. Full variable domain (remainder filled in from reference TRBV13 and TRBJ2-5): AAGVIQSPRHLIKEKRETATLKCYPIPRHDTVYWYQQGPGQDPQFLISFYEKMQSDKGSIPDRFSAQQFSDYHSELNMSSLELGDSALYFCASSLAIVGAGGETQYFGPGTRLLVL.

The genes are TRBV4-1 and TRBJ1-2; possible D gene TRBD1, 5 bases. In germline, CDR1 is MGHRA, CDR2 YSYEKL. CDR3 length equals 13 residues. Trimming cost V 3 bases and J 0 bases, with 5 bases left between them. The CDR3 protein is CASSQTANYGYTF. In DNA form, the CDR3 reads TGCGCCAGCAGCCAGACAGCTAACTATGGCTACACCTTC.

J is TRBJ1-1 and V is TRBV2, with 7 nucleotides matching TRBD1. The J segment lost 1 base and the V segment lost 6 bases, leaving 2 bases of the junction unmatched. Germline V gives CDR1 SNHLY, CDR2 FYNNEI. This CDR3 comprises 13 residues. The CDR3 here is CASRGQANTEAFF. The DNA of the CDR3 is TGTGCCAGCAGAGGACAGGCGAACACTGAAGCTTTCTTT.

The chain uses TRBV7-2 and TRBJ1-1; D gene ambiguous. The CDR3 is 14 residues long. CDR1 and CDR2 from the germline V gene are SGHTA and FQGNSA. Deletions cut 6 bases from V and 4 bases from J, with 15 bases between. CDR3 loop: CASSRREGGTEAFF. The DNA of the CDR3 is TGTGCCAGCAGTCGCCGGGAGGGAGGCACTGAAGCTTTCTTT.

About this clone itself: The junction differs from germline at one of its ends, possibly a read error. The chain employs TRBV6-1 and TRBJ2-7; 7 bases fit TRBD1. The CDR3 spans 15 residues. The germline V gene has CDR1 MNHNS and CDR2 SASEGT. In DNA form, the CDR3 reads TGTGCCAGCAGGGAAGAACCGGGACAGCCCTACGAGCAGTACTTC. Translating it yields CASREEPGQPYEQYF.

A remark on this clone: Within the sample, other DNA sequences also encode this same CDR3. The CDR3 DNA reads as TGTGCCAGTAGTATCGCTCAGGGAGGGGAAAAACTGTTTTTT. Its translation: CASSIAQGGEKLFF. The chain joins TRBV19 to TRBJ1-4, with D perhaps matching TRBD1 (5 bases). Trimming cost V 3 bases and J 8 bases, with 13 bases left between them. Germline V CDR1 and CDR2: LNHDA, SQIVND (reference sequence). The length of the CDR3 is 14 residues.

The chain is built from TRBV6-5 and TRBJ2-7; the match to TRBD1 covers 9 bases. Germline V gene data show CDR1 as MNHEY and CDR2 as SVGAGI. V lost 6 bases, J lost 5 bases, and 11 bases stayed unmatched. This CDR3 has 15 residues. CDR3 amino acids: CASSPKGTGRNEQYF. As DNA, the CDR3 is TGTGCCAGCAGCCCGAAAGGGACAGGGAGGAACGAGCAGTACTTC.